This entry concerns a single TCR beta chain. Germline CDR1 is DFQATT and CDR2 is SNEGSKA (reference sequence). CDR3 length: 13 residues. This sample was included in a study of CXCR3-negative and CXCR3-positive naive CD8 T cells. Study details: The libraries yielded about 135 million TRB reads, about 1.5 +/- 0.3 million each.

UMI-labeled 5' RACE TRB cDNA libraries were prepared from the cells. TCRdb re-called the 5' RACE reads; every CDR3 protein appears as one record, without DNA. Recorded here are tens of thousands of distinct CDR3 sequences; the top ten clones represent roughly 15%. V usage is TRBV20-1 and J usage is TRBJ2-7. The sequenced sample consisted of memory CD8+ T cells from blood. The sequence was collected from a human donor in good health. Some clones in this sample may be carry-over from other donors' samples. The CDR3 loop reads CSARGSVDYEQYF.